The 14 T cell receptor beta chains below come from one sample, sequenced in a study of control samples from healthy donors and cancer patients. Some clones are missing from TCRdb's copy, which holds only in-frame ones; the method was immunoSEQ multiplex PCR. The sample lists roughly 150,000 clones, about 93% occurring once. The sequenced material came from blood. The receptors were sampled from a middle-aged man in good health.

This chain uses TRBV7-9 with TRBJ2-3; TRBD2 matches at 8 bases. This CDR3 has 15 residues. Unmatched junction bases numbered 6, after V lost 5 bases and J lost 2 bases. Germline CDR1 reads SEHNR; CDR2 reads FQNEAQ (reference sequence). The CDR3 is CASSPGLAPTDTQYF. The CDR3 nucleotides read TGTGCCAGCAGCCCCGGACTAGCCCCCACAGATACGCAGTATTTT. The full variable domain, rest sourced from reference TRBV7-9 and TRBJ2-3, is DTGVSQNPRHKITKRGQNVTFRCDPISEHNRLYWYRQTLGQGPEFLTYFQNEAQLEKSRLLSDRFSAERPKGSFSTLEIQRTEQGDSAMYLCASSPGLAPTDTQYFGPGTRLTVL.

The rearrangement uses TRBV28 and TRBJ2-1, with 16 bases identical to TRBD2. The CDR3 covers 18 residues. The V gene end was trimmed by 5 bases and the J gene end by 6 bases; junction bases not matched to a gene: 10. Germline V gene data show CDR1 as MDHEN and CDR2 as SYDVKM. The DNA of the CDR3 is TGTGCCAGCAGTGGGCCCGGGACTAGCGGGAGGGGGGGCAATGAGCAGTTCTTC. Its translation is CASSGPGTSGRGGNEQFF. Supplemented by reference TRBV28 and TRBJ2-1, the full variable domain reads DVKVTQSSRYLVKRTGEKVFLECVQDMDHENMFWYRQDPGLGLRLIYFSYDVKMKEKGDIPEGYSVSREKKERFSLILESASTNQTSMYLCASSGPGTSGRGGNEQFFGPGTRLTVL.

The rearrangement joins TRBV7-2 to TRBJ1-2; D gene unclear. Germline V gives CDR1 SGHTA, CDR2 FQGNSA. This CDR3 is built from 13 residues. Trimming shortened V by 5 bases and J by 2 bases, and 9 bases separated the two germline ends. The CDR3 sequence is CASSTSVNYGYTF. DNA for the CDR3: TGTGCCAGCAGCACCTCAGTAAACTATGGCTACACCTTC.

The J gene is TRBJ2-5, the V gene TRBV6-1, with D hard to call. This CDR3 has 11 amino acids. The germline gives CDR1 MNHNS, CDR2 SASEGT. V lost 0 bases to trimming and J lost 5 bases, with 1 base between them. This CDR3 is CASSEAETQYF. In DNA, the CDR3 is TGTGCCAGCAGTGAAGCGGAGACCCAGTACTTC.

The rearrangement links TRBV5-1 to TRBJ2-2, with 7 bases lining up with TRBD1. V was pared by 4 bases and J by 7 bases, with 10 bases of the junction left unmatched. CDR1 is SGHRS, CDR2 YFSETQ, per germline. The CDR3 is 15 residues long. The CDR3 sequence is CASSPGQASVGELFF. The CDR3 DNA is TGCGCCAGCAGCCCCGGACAGGCCTCAGTCGGGGAGCTGTTTTTT. The full variable domain, in which reference TRBV5-1 and TRBJ2-2 provide the parts outside the CDR3, is KAGVTQTPRYLIKTRGQQVTLSCSPISGHRSVSWYQQTPGQGLQFLFEYFSETQRNKGNFPGRFSGRQFSNSRSEMNVSTLELGDSALYLCASSPGQASVGELFFGEGSRLTVL.

This clone was recorded once. As DNA, the CDR3 is TGTGCCAGCAGCCAAGAACTGGCGGGGCAAGAGACCCAGTACTTC. It specifies CASSQELAGQETQYF. The chain joins TRBV3-1 (or the pseudogene TRBV3-2) to TRBJ2-5; perhaps TRBD2 as D (6 bases). With 0 bases removed from V and 2 bases from J, the gap between germline ends came to 10 bases. The CDR3 covers 15 residues. The germline gives CDR1 LGHDT, CDR2 YNNKEL (reference sequence).

The chain recombines TRBV12-2 with TRBJ2-3; the D call of TRBD2 is as the table states it, not checked on the DNA. TRBV12-2 is recorded as a pseudogene. The CDR3 consists of 18 residues. CDR3 residues: CASRLAKLAGGVTDTQYF. In DNA form, the CDR3 reads TGTGCAAGTCGCTTAGCGAAACTAGCGGGAGGGGTGACAGATACGCAGTATTTT.

The J gene is TRBJ2-6, the V gene TRBV19; D is tentatively TRBD1 or TRBD2 (5 bases each). Germline V gene data show CDR1 as LNHDA and CDR2 as SQIVND (reference sequence). V dropped 9 bases and J dropped 0 bases, with 9 bases sitting between them. This CDR3 is built from 14 residues. This CDR3 reads CASRDVSGANVLTF. The CDR3 DNA is TGTGCCAGCCGGGACGTCTCTGGGGCCAACGTCCTGACTTTC.

This chain joins TRBV7-3 and TRBJ2-1, with TRBD2 matching over 8 bases. The CDR3 has 15 residues. Germline CDR1 is SGHTA and CDR2 is FQGTGA. Germline trimming cut 4 bases from V and 8 bases from J; bases unmatched to any gene: 10. In nucleotides, the CDR3 is TGTGCCAGCAGCTCGGGGGGGCAAAGTTACCATGAGCAGTTCTTC. Its protein product is CASSSGGQSYHEQFF.

This clone was observed a single time. The CDR3 nucleotides read TGTGCCAGCAGTTTAGGGAGGGTATCCCACGAGCAGTACTTC. It encodes CASSLGRVSHEQYF. The rearrangement joins TRBV28 to TRBJ2-7; 7 positions match TRBD2. The CDR3 has 14 residues. Trimming at V came to 2 bases and at J to 5 bases, leaving 6 bases not matched to a gene. From germline, CDR1 is MDHEN and CDR2 SYDVKM. Based on the CDR3 plus reference TRBV28 and TRBJ2-7, the full variable domain is DVKVTQSSRYLVKRTGEKVFLECVQDMDHENMFWYRQDPGLGLRLIYFSYDVKMKEKGDIPEGYSVSREKKERFSLILESASTNQTSMYLCASSLGRVSHEQYFGPGTRLTVT.

The J gene is TRBJ2-3, the V gene TRBV4-1; D might be TRBD2 (6 bases). Trimming cost V 0 bases and J 1 base, with 8 bases left between them. The CDR3 covers 15 residues. The germline gives CDR1 MGHRA, CDR2 YSYEKL. The CDR3 DNA sequence: TGCGCCAGCAGCCAAGAGCCGGGGGGCACAGATACGCAGTATTTT. Protein sequence: CASSQEPGGTDTQYF.

V and J are TRBV13 and TRBJ2-7; D perhaps matches TRBD2 (5 bases). The CDR3 contains 15 residues. The germline V gene has CDR1 PRHDT and CDR2 FYEKMQ (reference sequence). The V end lost 2 bases, the J end lost 4 bases, and 15 bases lay between the germline ends. The CDR3 sequence is CASSLRGSNSYEQYF. The CDR3 region has the DNA TGTGCCAGCAGCTTACGTGGGAGTAATTCGTACGAGCAGTACTTC.

The chain has TRBV4-1 and TRBJ2-1; D not certain. CDR1 is MGHRA, CDR2 YSYEKL, per germline. The CDR3 extends over 12 amino acids. V gave up 0 bases and J gave up 7 bases, with 4 bases separating them. The CDR3 reads CASSQDMNEQFF. The CDR3 DNA sequence: TGCGCCAGCAGCCAAGATATGAATGAGCAGTTCTTC.

A single count supports this clone. This chain joins TRBV3-1 (or the pseudogene TRBV3-2) and TRBJ2-5, with 8 bases that match TRBD1. After removal of 1 base from V and 7 bases from J, the junction contained 5 bases not matched to a gene. The CDR3 has 14 amino acids. Germline V lookup: CDR1 LGHDT, CDR2 YNNKEL (reference sequence). The CDR3 region has the DNA TGTGCCAGCAGCCAAGGGGACAGGACGGGGACCCAGTACTTC. Translation: CASSQGDRTGTQYF.